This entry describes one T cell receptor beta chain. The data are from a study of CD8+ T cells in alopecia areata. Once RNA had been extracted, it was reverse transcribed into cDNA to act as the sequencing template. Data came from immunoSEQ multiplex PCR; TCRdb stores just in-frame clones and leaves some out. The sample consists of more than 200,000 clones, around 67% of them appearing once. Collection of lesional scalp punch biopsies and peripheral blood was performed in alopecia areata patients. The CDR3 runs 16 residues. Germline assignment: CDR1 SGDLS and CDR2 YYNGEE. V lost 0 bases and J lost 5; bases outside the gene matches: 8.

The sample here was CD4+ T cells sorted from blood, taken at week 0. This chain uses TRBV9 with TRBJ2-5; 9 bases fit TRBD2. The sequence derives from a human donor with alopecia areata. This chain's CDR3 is CASSVAPSGAGETQYF. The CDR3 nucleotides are TGTGCCAGCAGCGTAGCCCCTAGCGGGGCTGGGGAGACCCAGTACTTC.